This entry concerns a single TCR beta chain. This sample was included in a study of blood T cells in healthy people across ages. CDR3 length: 17 amino acids. The germline gives CDR1 DFQATT, CDR2 SNEGSKA (reference sequence). The use of a sample-barcoded 5' primer and a J-beta primer mix characterized a second PCR of roughly 7 to 11 cycles. TCRdb reprocessed the 5' RACE reads with MiXCR, giving one entry per CDR3 protein. The sample records approximately 800,000 distinct CDR3 sequences, less than 70% being singletons. The receptor was isolated from an elderly man in good health. Sequencing used blood. The genes are TRBV20-1 and TRBJ2-5, with a possible D match to TRBD2 (5 bases). The DNA end lines up better with TRBJ2-7; the J call may be wrong. This CDR3 reads CSARDSTAVRRRDEQYF. CDR3 sequence (DNA): TGCAGTGCTAGAGATTCTACAGCGGTAAGGAGAAGGGACGAGCAGTACTTC.